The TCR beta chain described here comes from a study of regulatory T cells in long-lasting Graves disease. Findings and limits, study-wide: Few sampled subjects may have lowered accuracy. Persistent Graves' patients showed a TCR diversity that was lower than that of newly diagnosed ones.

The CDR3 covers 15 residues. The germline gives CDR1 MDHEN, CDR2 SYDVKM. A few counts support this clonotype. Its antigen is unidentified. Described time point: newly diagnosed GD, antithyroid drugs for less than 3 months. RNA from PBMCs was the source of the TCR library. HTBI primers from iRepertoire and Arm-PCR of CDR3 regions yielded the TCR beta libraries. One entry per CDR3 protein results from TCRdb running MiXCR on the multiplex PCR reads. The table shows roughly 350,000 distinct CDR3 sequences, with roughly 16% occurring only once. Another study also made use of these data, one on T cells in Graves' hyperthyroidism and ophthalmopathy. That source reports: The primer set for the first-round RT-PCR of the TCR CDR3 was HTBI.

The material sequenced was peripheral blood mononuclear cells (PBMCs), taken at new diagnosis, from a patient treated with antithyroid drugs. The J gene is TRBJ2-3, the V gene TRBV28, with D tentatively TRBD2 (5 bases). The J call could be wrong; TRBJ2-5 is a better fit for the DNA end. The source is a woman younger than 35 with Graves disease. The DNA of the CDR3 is TGTGCCAGCAGTTTCCTCAGTCTCCCGGGGGAGACCCAGTACTTC. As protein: CASSFLSLPGETQYF.